Below are 12 T cell receptor beta chains sequenced from a single sample in a study of T cell responses to AZD1222 COVID-19 vaccine. The method was immunoSEQ multiplex PCR; TCRdb's version includes in-frame clones alone and lacks a portion of them. Of about 120,000 clones in the sample, approximately 90% are singletons; the top ten hold around 7.1%. Sequences were derived from peripheral blood, sampled 28 days after the second AZD1222 dose. These receptors all stem from an adult who received the AZD1222 COVID-19 vaccine.

The chain couples TRBV11-2 to TRBJ2-5; D not certain. This CDR3 has 13 residues. Germline V gene lookup returns CDR1 SGHAT and CDR2 FQNNGV. V was shortened by 4 bases and J by 4 bases, with 10 bases between the two germline ends. This CDR3 is CASSSGLGETQYF. Written as DNA, the CDR3 is TGTGCCAGCAGCTCGGGCCTGGGAGAGACCCAGTACTTC.

The rearrangement links TRBV5-5 to TRBJ2-7; 7 nucleotides align to TRBD1. The CDR3 contains 15 residues. The germline CDR1 and CDR2 sequences are SGHKS and YYEKEE (reference sequence). The J segment lost 2 bases and the V segment lost 4 bases, leaving 9 bases of the junction unmatched. CDR3 protein: CASSRGQALPYEQYF. The DNA of the CDR3 is TGTGCCAGCAGCCGAGGACAGGCTTTGCCCTACGAGCAGTACTTC.

The V gene is TRBV2, the J gene TRBJ1-5; D remains ambiguous. V was pared by 6 bases and J by 4 bases, with 13 bases between. This CDR3 is built from 14 residues. Germline-derived CDR1 and CDR2 are SNHLY and FYNNEI. In DNA form, the CDR3 reads TGTGCCAGCAGAGCCGGGCCGCTGAATCAGCCCCAGCATTTT. As protein: CASRAGPLNQPQHF.

The chain uses TRBV6-5 and TRBJ1-2, with D possibly TRBD1 on 6 matching bases. Trimming cost V 7 bases and J 2 bases, with 14 bases left between them. The CDR3 runs to 14 residues. From germline, CDR1 is MNHEY and CDR2 SVGAGI. DNA of the CDR3: TGTGCCAGCACAATCCGAGGGGGGAACTATGGCTACACCTTC. This encodes CASTIRGGNYGYTF.

The chain recombines TRBV19 with TRBJ1-4; 9 bases match TRBD1. Germline V gene sequence: CDR1 LNHDA, CDR2 SQIVND (reference sequence). The junction had 9 bases not matched to a gene; V was cut back by 5 bases and J by 5 bases. This CDR3 is built from 16 residues. CDR3 sequence (DNA): TGTGCCAGTAGTTCTCCTTCCGGGACAGGGAATGAAAAACTGTTTTTT. Its protein is CASSSPSGTGNEKLFF.

V is TRBV28 and J is TRBJ2-3; D is uncertain. The CDR3 length is 14 residues. Germline V lookup: CDR1 MDHEN, CDR2 SYDVKM. Trimming cost V 5 bases and J 4 bases, with 13 bases left between them. The CDR3 loop is CASSMAQRSDTQYF. The CDR3 region has the DNA TGTGCCAGCAGTATGGCCCAACGATCAGATACGCAGTATTTT.

V usage is TRBV29-1 and J usage is TRBJ1-1; 8 nucleotides align to TRBD1. Germline V gene data show CDR1 as SQVTM and CDR2 as ANQGSEA. The V gene end was trimmed by 4 bases and the J gene end by 1 base; junction bases not matched to a gene: 8. The CDR3 has 15 amino acids. The DNA for the CDR3 is TGCAGCGTTGGGCCGGGACAGGCCCCGAACACTGAAGCTTTCTTT. Translating gives CSVGPGQAPNTEAFF.

This sequence joins TRBV27 and TRBJ2-3, with 13 bases lining up with TRBD2. V gave up 5 bases and J gave up 3 bases; unmatched junction bases: 14. Looked up from germline, CDR1 is MNHEY and CDR2 is SMNVEV (reference sequence). The CDR3 contains 19 residues. CDR3 sequence reads: CASSDLTSGRAILTDTQYF. The CDR3, as DNA: TGTGCCAGCAGTGACCTTACTAGCGGGAGGGCCATTCTGACAGATACGCAGTATTTT.

J is TRBJ1-6 and V is TRBV18; D call uncertain. The V gene's germline CDR1 is KGHSH and CDR2 LQKENI. Trimming cost V 5 bases and J 5 bases, with 7 bases left between them. This CDR3 region has 13 residues. CDR3 bases: TGTGCCAGCTCAGCAGAGAATAATTCACCCCTCCACTTT. Translating it yields CASSAENNSPLHF.

The CDR3 region is CASSQDFGYWAGQPQHF. The CDR3 region has the DNA TGCGCCAGCAGCCAAGATTTCGGGTATTGGGCTGGTCAGCCCCAGCATTTT. The V call is TRBV4-1, the J call TRBJ1-5; D is ambiguous. Trimming took off 0 bases at V and 6 bases at J, with 18 bases between the two ends. Per germline, CDR1 MGHRA and CDR2 YSYEKL. The CDR3 loop spans 17 amino acids.

The chain links TRBV7-2 to TRBJ2-5; D is ambiguous. This CDR3 is built from 15 residues. Looked up from germline, CDR1 is SGHTA and CDR2 is FQGNSA. Trimming stripped 1 base from V and 4 bases from J, with 13 bases between. The CDR3 is CASSLVVYPPETQYF. The DNA for the CDR3 is TGTGCCAGCAGCTTAGTGGTGTACCCCCCAGAGACCCAGTACTTC.

The V gene is TRBV11-1, the J gene TRBJ2-7, with D unresolved. The CDR3 has 14 residues. Trimming stripped 1 base from V and 3 bases from J, with 10 bases between. Germline V gene data show CDR1 as SGHAT and CDR2 as FQDESV (reference sequence). The CDR3 nucleotides read TGTGCCAGCAGCTTAGGGTTCATGATCTACGAGCAGTACTTC. Protein product: CASSLGFMIYEQYF.